This is a list of T cell receptor beta chains from one sample in a study of sequential checkpoint blockade in melanoma. Sequencing used immunoSEQ multiplex PCR; TCRdb keeps in-frame clones, though not all of them. Among 17,000 or so clones listed, roughly three quarters were seen once. Sequenced material: CD8+ T cells sorted from blood (inferred from file names), taken from a patient given nivolumab and ipilimumab in sequence. These receptor sequences come from a human donor with melanoma. The CDR3 runs from the conserved cysteine through the conserved F or W. A D gene is named only where the DNA matches it firmly. Some rows have no size entry. The others give once, few or many, or a class for an expanded clone.

abundance	d_gene	v_gene	j_gene	CDR3aa	CDR3nt
-	-	TRBV15	TRBJ2-7	CATSRGESYEQYF	TGTGCCACCAGCAGAGGGGAGTCCTACGAGCAGTACTTC
-	TRBD1	TRBV7-9	TRBJ2-7	CASSPGRGQGTYEQYF	TGTGCCAGCAGCCCGGGCCGGGGACAGGGAACCTACGAGCAGTACTTC
-	TRBD1	TRBV9	TRBJ1-2	CASSVGVTGGAGYTF	TGTGCCAGCAGCGTAGGAGTGACAGGGGGCGCGGGCTACACCTTC
-	-	TRBV29-1	TRBJ1-1	CSVDPFRVVGEAFF	TGCAGCGTTGATCCTTTCAGGGTGGTTGGTGAAGCTTTCTTT
-	-	TRBV18	TRBJ1-1	CASSPSVTNTEAFF	TGTGCCAGCTCACCATCGGTAACGAACACTGAAGCTTTCTTT
-	TRBD2	TRBV7-9	TRBJ2-7	CASSLVGTTYEQYF	TGTGCCAGCAGCTTAGTTGGGACTACCTACGAGCAGTACTTC
-	TRBD1	TRBV19	TRBJ1-6	CASTTGQGGSPLHF	TGTGCCAGTACCACCGGCCAGGGGGGTTCACCCCTCCACTTT
-	-	TRBV6-6	TRBJ2-3	CASSYSLADTQYF	TGTGCCAGCAGTTACTCCCTCGCAGATACGCAGTATTTT
-	-	TRBV21-1	TRBJ2-5	CASSLRRLHRGPGSETQYF	TGTGCCAGCAGCCTACGACGACTACACAGGGGGCCGGGTTCGGAGACCCAGTACTTC
-	TRBD2	TRBV6-5	TRBJ2-5	CANSYSRGGQETQYF	TGTGCCAACAGTTACTCCCGCGGGGGCCAAGAGACCCAGTACTTC
medium-sized	-	TRBV4-1	TRBJ1-1	CASSQGGQEAFF	TGCGCCAGCAGCCAAGGGGGACAAGAAGCTTTCTTT
-	TRBD1	TRBV19	TRBJ2-7	CASSSWDRAYEQYF	TGTGCCAGTAGTAGCTGGGACAGGGCCTACGAGCAGTACTTC
-	-	TRBV7-6	TRBJ2-3	CASSKRDWGGTQYF	TGTGCCAGCAGTAAAAGGGACTGGGGAGGTACGCAGTATTTT
-	-	TRBV5-6	TRBJ1-2	CASSFGPTGGYTF	TGTGCCAGCAGCTTCGGCCCAACAGGGGGCTACACCTTC